These 4 T cell receptor beta chains were sequenced from one sample in a study of T cells in localized non-small cell lung cancer. The repertoire was sequenced with immunoSEQ multiplex PCR; TCRdb's copy has only in-frame clones and lacks some. Of 20,000 or so clones in the sample, around nine tenths were seen once. The sequences come from peripheral blood, collected before any cancer treatment. The receptors shown here come from a woman aged 40 to 75 with stage I lung adenocarcinoma.

CDR3 amino acids: CASRPVGGEGYTF. CDR3 nucleotides: TGTGCCAGTAGACCCGTGGGGGGTGAGGGCTACACCTTC. V and J are TRBV19 and TRBJ1-2; D perhaps matches TRBD1 (5 bases). V was clipped by 6 bases and J by 8 bases, with 16 bases between them. CDR3 length equals 13 residues. The V gene's germline CDR1 is LNHDA and CDR2 SQIVND (reference sequence).

V is TRBV5-4 and J is TRBJ1-1, with 9 bases aligning to TRBD1. V trimming: 6 bases; J trimming: 4 bases; junction bases outside the gene matches: 13. CDR3 length: 16 residues. Germline V gives CDR1 SGHNT, CDR2 YYREEE (reference sequence). The CDR3 here is CASTKSRDRAATEAFF. CDR3 DNA: TGTGCCAGCACAAAATCCCGGGACAGGGCAGCCACTGAAGCTTTCTTT.

The gene calls are TRBV18 and TRBJ1-1, with a possible D match to TRBD1 (5 bases). Germline loops: CDR1 KGHSH, CDR2 LQKENI. V shed 3 bases and J shed 6 bases, with 11 bases lying between them. The CDR3 sequence is 13 residues long. CDR3 bases: TGTGCCAGCTCACCGTTCTCAGGGTCTGAAGCTTTCTTT. It is translated as CASSPFSGSEAFF.

Concerning this clone itself: At one end the junction does not follow the germline gene, possibly because of a read error. V is TRBV29-1 and J is TRBJ2-1; 12 bases are shared with TRBD2. Germline-derived CDR1 and CDR2 are SQVTM and ANQGSEA. The CDR3 runs to 12 residues. Here the CDR3 reads CSVAGTSGPPVF. In DNA, the CDR3 is TGCAGCGTCGCCGGGACTAGCGGGCCGCCGGTCTTC.